The 30 T cell receptor beta chains in this list originate from one sample, sequenced in a study of response to subunit inactivated influenza vaccine. TCRdb re-analysed the RT-PCR reads in MiXCR, keeping a single row per CDR3 protein. The table has hundreds of thousands of distinct CDR3 sequences, approximately 17% seen once. The specimen comprised PBMCs from blood, sampled approximately 5 days after vaccination. The receptor set was obtained from a man between 45 and 60 years old who received an inactivated influenza vaccine.

The sample holds a few counts of this clonotype. This chain joins TRBV4-1 and TRBJ2-7, with TRBD1 matching over 8 bases. Germline loops: CDR1 MGHRA, CDR2 YSYEKL. V trimming: 6 bases; J trimming: 1 base; junction bases outside the gene matches: 5. The CDR3 has 14 residues. The CDR3 here is CASSRQGTSYEQYF. CDR3 nucleotides: TGCGCCAGCAGTAGACAGGGGACTTCCTACGAGCAGTACTTC.

This clonotype turned up a few times. This chain links TRBV29-1 with TRBJ1-2; a weak D match, TRBD1 (5 bases). The V end lost 7 bases, the J end lost 7 bases, and 19 bases lay between the germline ends. The germline V gene has CDR1 SQVTM and CDR2 ANQGSEA. The CDR3 sequence is 13 residues long. The CDR3 sequence: CSGRYRDATGYTF. The CDR3 nucleotides read TGCAGCGGGAGGTATCGGGACGCAACTGGCTACACCTTC. The variable domain in full, with the rest retrieved from reference TRBV29-1 and TRBJ1-2, is SAVISQKPSRDICQRGTSLTIQCQVDSQVTMMFWYRQQPGQSLTLIATANQGSEATYESGFVIDKFPISRPNLTFSTLTVSNMSPEDSSIYLCSGRYRDATGYTFGSGTRLTVV.

This clonotype was found many times. The rearrangement links TRBV5-1 to TRBJ2-3, with 9 bases lining up with TRBD2. Germline CDR1 and CDR2: SGHRS and YFSETQ. The CDR3 spans 15 residues. With 0 bases clipped from V and 5 bases from J, the junction kept 4 bases outside the gene matches. CDR3 DNA sequence: TGCGCCAGCAGCTTGGTAGCGGGAGTTGTAGATACGCAGTATTTT. Its translation: CASSLVAGVVDTQYF. The full variable domain, rest sourced from reference TRBV5-1 and TRBJ2-3, is KAGVTQTPRYLIKTRGQQVTLSCSPISGHRSVSWYQQTPGQGLQFLFEYFSETQRNKGNFPGRFSGRQFSNSRSEMNVSTLELGDSALYLCASSLVAGVVDTQYFGPGTRLTVL.

The rearrangement joins TRBV11-1 to TRBJ2-3; TRBD2 matches at 10 bases. Per the germline V gene, CDR1 is SGHAT and CDR2 is FQDESV (reference sequence). V shed 4 bases and J 2 bases; nucleotides not matched to a gene: 12. The CDR3 consists of 18 residues. CDR3 amino acids: CASSSLTPSGGLTDTQYF. CDR3 in DNA: TGTGCCAGCAGCTCACTAACCCCTAGCGGGGGCCTCACAGATACGCAGTATTTT. Combining the CDR3 with reference TRBV11-1 and TRBJ2-3 gives the whole variable domain EAEVAQSPRYKITEKSQAVAFWCDPISGHATLYWYRQILGQGPELLVQFQDESVVDDSQLPKDRFSAERLKGVDSTLKIQPAELGDSAMYLCASSSLTPSGGLTDTQYFGPGTRLTVL.

This clonotype was seen more than once but under ten times. The rearrangement links TRBV6-2 or TRBV6-3 to TRBJ2-2, with D uncertain. The CDR3 is 15 amino acids. With 5 bases removed from V and 0 bases from J, the gap between germline ends came to 10 bases. Germline values: CDR1 MNHEY, CDR2 SVGEGT. CDR3 sequence reads: CASSLQVPNTGELFF. In DNA, the CDR3 is TGTGCCAGCAGTCTGCAGGTTCCGAACACCGGGGAGCTGTTTTTT.

The rearrangement links TRBV15 to TRBJ2-7; D is ambiguous. Trimming stripped 1 base from V and 6 bases from J, with 16 bases between. CDR3 length equals 15 residues. CDR1 LNHNV and CDR2 YYDKDF come from the germline V gene (reference sequence). CDR3 sequence reads: CATSRGPARAGEQYF. The CDR3 DNA sequence: TGTGCCACCAGCAGAGGACCAGCCCGGGCAGGCGAGCAGTACTTC.

The V gene is TRBV29-1, the J gene TRBJ1-5, with a tentative D call TRBD1 (5 bases). V was trimmed by 4 bases and J by 3 bases, leaving 13 bases between them. The germline gives CDR1 SQVTM, CDR2 ANQGSEA. The CDR3 sequence is 14 residues long. CDR3 sequence (DNA): TGCAGCGTTGCGGGGACGGATACCAATCAGCCCCAGCATTTT. Protein product: CSVAGTDTNQPQHF.

The V gene is TRBV6-5, the J gene TRBJ1-2; the D gene is possibly TRBD1 (6 bases). CDR1 is MNHEY and CDR2 is SVGAGI in the germline V gene. The V gene lost 0 bases and the J gene lost 7 bases, with 21 bases spanning the gap. The CDR3 covers 17 residues. In DNA, the CDR3 is TGTGCCAGCAGTTACTCTCCGGACAGTGCTGACTTTGGTGGCTACACCTTC. Its translation: CASSYSPDSADFGGYTF.

This clonotype was detected ten times or more. CDR3 region: CSASQFSPFLAKNIQYF. The CDR3 coding sequence is TGCAGTGCTAGTCAGTTTAGTCCGTTTCTAGCCAAAAACATTCAGTACTTC. V usage is TRBV20-1 and J usage is TRBJ2-4; D unresolved. CDR1 is DFQATT and CDR2 is SNEGSKA in the germline V gene (reference sequence). V was trimmed by 3 bases and J by 0 bases, leaving 18 bases between them. This CDR3 contains 17 residues.

V usage is TRBV7-3 and J usage is TRBJ2-1; the D gene is possibly TRBD2 (5 bases). Germline CDR1 SGHTA, CDR2 FQGTGA. The CDR3 sequence is 13 residues long. Trimming took 5 bases from V and 8 from J, leaving 13 bases between them. CDR3 sequence: CASSIHTRYEQFF. The CDR3 DNA follows: TGTGCCAGCAGCATCCATACTAGATATGAGCAGTTCTTC.

In its sample, this clonotype was seen many times. This chain uses TRBV29-1 with TRBJ1-1; D might be TRBD1 (5 bases). V gave up 5 bases and J gave up 3 bases, with 19 bases separating them. The CDR3 is made up of 15 amino acids. Germline CDR1 is SQVTM and CDR2 is ANQGSEA. This CDR3 is CSVLIRYWDDTEAFF. CDR3 in DNA: TGCAGCGTTTTGATTAGATATTGGGACGACACTGAAGCTTTCTTT. Looking up the rest from reference TRBV29-1 and TRBJ1-1 gives the full variable domain: SAVISQKPSRDICQRGTSLTIQCQVDSQVTMMFWYRQQPGQSLTLIATANQGSEATYESGFVIDKFPISRPNLTFSTLTVSNMSPEDSSIYLCSVLIRYWDDTEAFFGQGTRLTVV.

In this sample, this clonotype turned up a few times. The rearrangement uses TRBV4-3 and TRBJ2-5, with no clear D. There are 14 residues in the CDR3. Deletions cut 4 bases from V and 4 bases from J, with 13 bases between. Per germline, CDR1 LGHNA and CDR2 YSLEER. The CDR3 sequence is CASSPRPGGETQYF. The CDR3 nucleotides are TGCGCCAGCAGCCCCCGGCCGGGCGGAGAGACCCAGTACTTC.

This clonotype has just a few counts. The chain couples TRBV6-1 to TRBJ2-7; 7 positions agree with TRBD2. The CDR3 runs 14 residues. V was pared by 4 bases and J by 4 bases, with 7 bases of the junction left unmatched. The germline V gene has CDR1 MNHNS and CDR2 SASEGT. CDR3 amino acids: CASSGASGRYEQYF. Here the CDR3 DNA reads TGTGCCAGCAGTGGGGCTAGCGGTCGGTACGAGCAGTACTTC.

The chain carries TRBV6-5 and TRBJ2-5, with a tentative D call TRBD2 (6 bases). The last part of the DNA fits TRBJ2-1 better; the J call may be wrong. Per the germline V gene, CDR1 is MNHEY and CDR2 is SVGAGI. The length of the CDR3 is 15 residues. The CDR3 is CASSYTKRLGETQFF. CDR3 coding DNA: TGTGCCAGCAGTTACACGAAAAGACTAGGAGAGACCCAGTTCTTC.

The chain is built from TRBV4-3 and TRBJ1-3; no clear D gene. V was pared by 0 bases and J by 0 bases, with 6 bases between. The CDR3 has 15 amino acids. Germline lookup yields CDR1 LGHNA and CDR2 YSLEER. CDR3 sequence: CASSQDADSGNTIYF. The CDR3 region has the DNA TGCGCCAGCAGCCAAGATGCGGACTCTGGAAACACCATATATTTT.

The table lists this clonotype with many counts. The gene calls are TRBV20-1 and TRBJ2-7; maybe TRBD1 (6 bases). This CDR3 has 15 amino acids. V was pared by 0 bases and J by 4 bases, with 16 bases between. Germline loops: CDR1 DFQATT, CDR2 SNEGSKA (reference sequence). The CDR3, as DNA: TGCAGTGCTAGAGACCTTCTTGGGACAACTTACGAGCAGTACTTC. It is translated as CSARDLLGTTYEQYF.

The chain combines TRBV20-1 with TRBJ2-1, with 10 bases lining up with TRBD2. The CDR3 totals 15 residues. With V trimmed by 3 bases and J by 4 bases, 6 bases remained unmatched. Germline V gene sequence: CDR1 DFQATT, CDR2 SNEGSKA (reference sequence). CDR3 nucleotides: TGCAGTGCTAGCAAAGGGACTAGCGCATACAATGAGCAGTTCTTC. It is translated as CSASKGTSAYNEQFF.

There are many counts of this clonotype. The V gene is TRBV10-3, the J gene TRBJ1-1; D is unclear. This CDR3 has 17 amino acids. Trimming removed 0 bases at V and 0 bases at J, with 14 bases between. Germline V gene data show CDR1 as ENHRY and CDR2 as SYGVKD. The CDR3 loop reads CAISESDRRLMNTEAFF. The CDR3 DNA reads TGTGCCATCAGTGAGTCTGACCGCCGACTAATGAACACTGAAGCTTTCTTT.

This clonotype was counted only a few times. V is TRBV10-3 and J is TRBJ2-3; D gene unclear. The CDR3 spans 17 residues. Germline V lookup: CDR1 ENHRY, CDR2 SYGVKD. Trimming removed 0 bases at V and 1 base at J, with 14 bases between. CDR3 sequence (DNA): TGTGCCATCAGTGAGTCGAATACACGGGCACGCACAGATACGCAGTATTTT. Translated, it gives CAISESNTRARTDTQYF.

This clonotype has more than one count but fewer than ten. V usage is TRBV12-3 or TRBV12-4 and J usage is TRBJ2-2; possibly TRBD1 for D (5 bases). This CDR3 comprises 13 residues. V was clipped by 6 bases and J by 4 bases, with 9 bases between them. The CDR3 DNA reads TGTGCCAGCAGAAGACAGAGCACCGGGGAGCTGTTTTTT. It translates to CASRRQSTGELFF.

This clonotype has a handful of counts. The V and J genes are TRBV5-1 and TRBJ2-5; D possibly corresponds to TRBD1 (5 bases). The CDR3 loop spans 15 amino acids. The germline gives CDR1 SGHRS, CDR2 YFSETQ. V dropped 5 bases and J dropped 5 bases, with 19 bases sitting between them. CDR3 bases: TGCGCCAGCAGTTACCGGACATTCCTGGAGGAGACCCAGTACTTC. This gives the protein CASSYRTFLEETQYF.

This clonotype was seen many times. The CDR3 loop reads CASSYYRIGPRGNTEAFF. Here the CDR3 DNA reads TGTGCCAGCAGTTACTATAGGATTGGTCCGAGGGGTAACACTGAAGCTTTCTTT. V usage is TRBV6-5 and J usage is TRBJ1-1, with a possible D match to TRBD1 (5 bases). This CDR3 contains 18 residues. CDR1 MNHEY and CDR2 SVGAGI come from the germline V gene. V lost 1 base to trimming and J lost 2 bases, with 20 bases between them.

This clonotype was recorded a few times. The V and J genes are TRBV6-2 or TRBV6-3 and TRBJ2-1; D gene uncertain. In germline, CDR1 is MNHEY, CDR2 SVGEGT. Trimming stripped 2 bases from V and 7 bases from J, with 3 bases between. CDR3 length: 11 residues. CDR3 amino acids: CASSYINEQFF. The CDR3, as DNA: TGTGCCAGCAGTTACATTAATGAGCAGTTCTTC.

The V call is TRBV12-3 or TRBV12-4, the J call TRBJ2-5, with 8 bases fitting TRBD1. This CDR3 contains 17 residues. J gave up 4 bases and V 5 bases, and 15 bases lay outside the gene matches. The CDR3 sequence is CASSGAGRDRLAETQYF. The CDR3, as DNA: TGTGCCAGCAGTGGCGCTGGGCGGGACAGGTTGGCAGAGACCCAGTACTTC.

This chain uses TRBV11-2 with TRBJ2-5, with unresolved D. Looked up from germline, CDR1 is SGHAT and CDR2 is FQNNGV. V was trimmed by 1 base and J by 2 bases, leaving 14 bases between them. The CDR3 consists of 16 residues. CDR3 protein: CASSLAGRPRQETQYF. The CDR3 DNA is TGTGCCAGCAGCTTAGCGGGCCGCCCCAGGCAAGAGACCCAGTACTTC. The full variable domain, completed using reference TRBV11-2 and TRBJ2-5, is EAGVAQSPRYKIIEKRQSVAFWCNPISGHATLYWYQQILGQGPKLLIQFQNNGVVDDSQLPKDRFSAERLKGVDSTLKIQPAKLEDSAVYLCASSLAGRPRQETQYFGPGTRLLVL.

The chain joins TRBV9 to TRBJ2-5, with 9 bases lining up with TRBD1. V shed 4 bases, J shed 4 bases, and the junction held 11 bases outside the gene matches. Germline V CDR1 and CDR2: SGDLS, YYNGEE. CDR3 size: 16 residues. The CDR3 loop is CASSTGTGFVGETQYF. The CDR3 region has the DNA TGTGCCAGCAGCACCGGGACAGGGTTTGTCGGAGAGACCCAGTACTTC.

This clonotype turned up a few times. The chain is built from TRBV11-3 and TRBJ2-2; TRBD1 is a possible D gene (6 bases). Germline lookup yields CDR1 SGHNT and CDR2 YENEEA. This CDR3 spans 17 amino acids. The V gene lost 0 bases and the J gene lost 1 base, with 12 bases spanning the gap. CDR3 in amino acids: CASSLDLQGLNTGELFF. The CDR3 region has the DNA TGTGCCAGCAGCTTAGATCTGCAGGGGCTGAACACCGGGGAGCTGTTTTTT.

The gene calls are TRBV27 and TRBJ1-6; D is possibly TRBD1 (5 bases). Deletions cut 5 bases from V and 7 bases from J, with 12 bases between. This CDR3 has 14 residues. Germline CDR1 and CDR2: MNHEY and SMNVEV (reference sequence). The CDR3 here is CASSPSEGNSPLHF. The CDR3 DNA sequence: TGTGCCAGCAGTCCCTCAGAGGGGAATTCACCCCTCCACTTT.

This clonotype occurred a few times. CDR3 DNA: TGTGCCAGCAGCTCCCCGACAGGAGGATACGTCGATGAGCAGTTCTTC. It yields the protein CASSSPTGGYVDEQFF. V gene TRBV11-3 combines with J gene TRBJ2-1, with D maybe TRBD1 (6 bases). Germline lookup yields CDR1 SGHNT and CDR2 YENEEA. This CDR3 has 16 residues. Trimming left V 4 bases short and J 8 bases short, with 21 bases between.

The J gene is TRBJ2-7, the V gene TRBV11-1, with TRBD1 identical over 8 bases. The CDR3 is made up of 18 amino acids. V lost 7 bases, J lost 0 bases, and 17 bases stayed unmatched. CDR1 is SGHAT and CDR2 is FQDESV in the germline V gene (reference sequence). This CDR3 reads CASKTGGSGGSGSYEQYF. CDR3 DNA: TGTGCCAGCAAAACTGGGGGGTCAGGGGGCAGCGGCTCCTACGAGCAGTACTTC. Based on the CDR3 plus reference TRBV11-1 and TRBJ2-7, the full variable domain is EAEVAQSPRYKITEKSQAVAFWCDPISGHATLYWYRQILGQGPELLVQFQDESVVDDSQLPKDRFSAERLKGVDSTLKIQPAELGDSAMYLCASKTGGSGGSGSYEQYFGPGTRLTVT.